This record looks at one TCR beta chain sequence and its context. The sample holds one count of this clone. Its binding antigen is unknown. Base quality data are lacking; no much larger clone is found one base away. The sample belongs to a study of blood T cell repertoires in COVID-19 (TCRdb year 2020). For the wider study: Collaborator samples came from the United States, Italy and Spain and covered acute and convalescent phases of COVID-19. The prospective study material was composed of cDNA or gDNA derived from T cells, B-cell-depleted T cells, or PBMCs. Subjects who had been exposed to COVID-19, were actively infected with it, or had recovered from it provided the deeply sampled blood TCRbeta repertoires that made up the dataset. A freely available public database, intended as a resource for researchers studying the immune response to SARS-CoV-2, is where the repertoires were released. Samples came from the ongoing ImmuneRACE study (first 160 participants) plus 1,254 subjects from 6 global collaborators. Nearly every sample came with metadata listing a de-identified subject ID, COVID-19 status, age in years and sex. HLA class I and class II types, where available, came from metadata supplied by the sample provider rather than from assay-based typing. Overall study results and their limits: Clinical and demographic metadata were provided uncurated, with the amount varying by source and participant.

Each collaborating institution followed its own protocols to collect whole blood in K2EDTA tubes. Collaborator samples were shipped for TCRbeta analysis as frozen whole blood, isolated PBMCs, or DNA extracted from either sample type. TCRbeta CDR3 regions were amplified from genomic DNA by means of the immunoSEQ Assay, a bias-controlled multiplex PCR. Turning to the authors' computational methods: Nucleated cell counts per sample were estimated from amplification of reference gene primers within the assay. Sequence reads were collapsed and filtered to measure the absolute abundance of every unique TCRbeta CDR3 rearrangement. For each sample, productive Simpson clonality was calculated as the square root of Simpson's diversity index over productive rearrangements. TCRdb's version of the immuneACCESS table is confined to in-frame rearrangements and falls short of the full clone set. An unresolved V gene accounts for under half of the shortfall where checked; the remainder is of unknown origin. V and J calls and clone size are copied from that table; D and trimming were computed from the DNA. The sample table records around 170,000 clones; 88% of these occur just once. Around a quarter of the sample goes to the ten largest clones.

Sequenced sample: peripheral blood. The clonotype originates from a man between 60 and 75 years old with acute or convalescent COVID-19.

DNA sequence: TGTGCCAGCAGCCAAGAAAACAATAACTATGGCTACACCTTC. This gives the protein CASSQENNNYGYTF. The sequence links TRBV3-1 (or the pseudogene TRBV3-2) to TRBJ1-2; confidence is insufficient to name the D gene. Trimming at the junction amounts to 0 bases on V and 1 base on J, and the germline ends lie 6 bases apart. The CDR3 numbers 14 residues from cysteine through phenylalanine. This entry keeps only the CDR3 DNA: 42 bases, framed from base 1. The germline V gene (reference sequence) specifies LGHDT as CDR1 and YNNKEL as CDR2.